A single sample is the source of the 13 T cell receptor beta chains below, sequenced in a study of CD8+CD57+ T cells in acquired aplastic anemia. By flow cytometry, patients selected for sequencing had shown an expansion of CD8+CD57+ cells. Using genomic DNA as the template, TCR beta VDJ and CDR3 profiling was carried out. Using its own MiXCR run on the reads, TCRdb lists one record per CDR3 protein. The repertoire consists of approximately 300,000 distinct CDR3 sequences, with under 60% occurring once and the leading ten covering 1% to 1.5%. What was sequenced was sorted CD4+, CD8+, or CD8+CD57+ T cells (not recorded which) from PBMCs. The receptors here all came from a human donor with aplastic anemia.

The chain has TRBV7-6 and TRBJ1-5; 8 nucleotides agree with TRBD1. Germline-derived CDR1 and CDR2 are SGHVS and FNYEAQ. CDR3 length equals 15 residues. J lost 5 bases, V lost 5 bases, and 8 bases had no gene match. The CDR3 loop reads CASSLTGTGDQPQHF. As DNA, the CDR3 is TGTGCCAGCAGCCTAACCGGGACAGGCGATCAGCCCCAGCATTTT.

This clonotype was recorded a few times. The genes are TRBV7-2 and TRBJ1-6, with TRBD1 matching over 7 bases. Germline CDR1 is SGHTA and CDR2 is FQGNSA. V was clipped by 4 bases and J by 13 bases; unmatched bases: 13. The CDR3 has 15 amino acids. In DNA form, the CDR3 reads TGTGCCAGCAGCTCAACAGGGGCGCGAAACCCTCCCCTCCACTTT. It yields the protein CASSSTGARNPPLHF.

This chain uses TRBV20-1 with TRBJ1-2; D is possibly TRBD1 (5 bases). CDR3 length: 14 amino acids. Trimming removed 3 bases from V and 5 bases from J, with 16 bases in between. The germline gives CDR1 DFQATT, CDR2 SNEGSKA (reference sequence). CDR3 region: CSARATPGVYGYTF. The CDR3 region has the DNA TGCAGTGCTAGGGCCACGCCGGGGGTTTATGGCTACACCTTC.

The V and J genes are TRBV20-1 and TRBJ2-1; 13 positions match TRBD2. The CDR3 covers 14 residues. The V gene's germline CDR1 is DFQATT and CDR2 SNEGSKA (reference sequence). V shed 3 bases and J 8 bases; nucleotides not matched to a gene: 4. CDR3 coding DNA: TGCAGTGCTAGCCGGACTAGCGGGAGCTATGAGCAGTTCTTC. Its protein product is CSASRTSGSYEQFF.

This clonotype was counted a few times. The chain employs TRBV15 and TRBJ1-6; D gene ambiguous. The V end was cut by 3 bases, the J end by 6 bases, with 12 bases between. Germline V lookup: CDR1 LNHNV, CDR2 YYDKDF (reference sequence). The CDR3 is 15 amino acids. CDR3 nucleotides: TGTGCCACCAGCAGTTCGGGGTCTGGTAATTCACCCCTCCACTTT. Residues: CATSSSGSGNSPLHF.

This clonotype was observed at least ten times. The chain joins TRBV11-3 to TRBJ2-5, with D unclear. Germline-derived CDR1 and CDR2 are SGHNT and YENEEA. V was trimmed by 0 bases and J by 0 bases, leaving 14 bases between them. This CDR3 is 17 amino acids long. In DNA form, the CDR3 reads TGTGCCAGCAGCTTAGATTATTCGGAGTGGTACCAAGAGACCCAGTACTTC. Translating it yields CASSLDYSEWYQETQYF.

This chain uses TRBV20-1 with TRBJ2-7; 8 bases map to TRBD1. CDR1 is DFQATT and CDR2 is SNEGSKA in the germline V gene (reference sequence). V shed 6 bases and J 0 bases; nucleotides not matched to a gene: 16. This CDR3 spans 17 amino acids. CDR3 protein: CSARIGQGGILSYEQYF. The CDR3 DNA reads TGCAGTGCCCGCATCGGACAGGGCGGCATCCTCTCCTACGAGCAGTACTTC.

V and J are TRBV7-9 and TRBJ1-2, with TRBD1 identical over 9 bases. In germline, CDR1 is SEHNR, CDR2 FQNEAQ (reference sequence). The CDR3 length is 13 residues. V gave up 3 bases and J gave up 7 bases; unmatched junction bases: 3. The CDR3 DNA reads as TGTGCCAGCAGCTTTACAGGGGGCGGTGGCTACACCTTC. Translating it yields CASSFTGGGGYTF.

This clonotype came up many times. The rearrangement links TRBV20-1 to TRBJ1-5; D is unclear. Germline V gene data show CDR1 as DFQATT and CDR2 as SNEGSKA (reference sequence). This CDR3 contains 14 residues. The germline V and J ends were trimmed by 0 bases and 2 bases, with 8 bases remaining between them. The CDR3 nucleotides are TGCAGTGCTAGAGATTTGATGGGCAATCAGCCCCAGCATTTT. Its protein is CSARDLMGNQPQHF.

The table lists this clonotype with many counts. This chain joins TRBV7-9 and TRBJ2-5; 10 nucleotides match TRBD2. The length of the CDR3 is 16 residues. Trimming cost V 2 bases and J 4 bases; bases outside gene matches: 7. Germline V gene sequence: CDR1 SEHNR, CDR2 FQNEAQ (reference sequence). Here the CDR3 DNA reads TGTGCCAGCAGCTTACGAAGCGGGGGGGCCGGAGAGACCCAGTACTTC. Translating gives CASSLRSGGAGETQYF.

There are many counts of this clonotype. This chain connects TRBV29-1 to TRBJ2-7; 10 nucleotides line up with TRBD2. V lost 5 bases to trimming and J lost 1 base; unmatched junction nucleotides: 2. The CDR3 runs 13 residues. The germline CDR1 and CDR2 sequences are SQVTM and ANQGSEA. The CDR3 reads CSVTLAGSYEQYF. For the CDR3, the DNA is TGCAGCGTTACACTAGCGGGATCCTACGAGCAGTACTTC.

This rearrangement joins TRBV7-2 to TRBJ1-5; D gene uncertain. Germline CDR1 SGHTA, CDR2 FQGNSA. Trimming took 6 bases from V and 6 from J, leaving 18 bases between them. The CDR3 covers 15 residues. The CDR3, as DNA: TGTGCCAGCAGTTCCGACACGTCCGTGAGTCAGCCCCAGCATTTT. This sequence encodes CASSSDTSVSQPQHF.

The chain employs TRBV9 and TRBJ1-1, with a possible D match to TRBD1 (5 bases). The CDR3 runs 13 residues. CDR1 is SGDLS and CDR2 is YYNGEE in the germline V gene. V lost 2 bases, J lost 7 bases, and 12 bases lay in between. The CDR3 loop reads CASSVSSGGEAFF. The DNA for the CDR3 is TGTGCCAGCAGCGTCTCTAGCGGGGGTGAAGCTTTCTTT.